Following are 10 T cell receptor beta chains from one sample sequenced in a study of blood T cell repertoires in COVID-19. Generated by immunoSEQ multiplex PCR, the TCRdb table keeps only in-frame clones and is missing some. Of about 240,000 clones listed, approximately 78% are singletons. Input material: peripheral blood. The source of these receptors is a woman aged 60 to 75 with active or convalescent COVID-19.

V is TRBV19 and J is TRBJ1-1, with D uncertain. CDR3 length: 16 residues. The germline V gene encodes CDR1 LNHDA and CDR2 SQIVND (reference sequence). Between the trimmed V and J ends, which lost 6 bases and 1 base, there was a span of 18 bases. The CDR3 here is CASSHNIGGPNTEAFF. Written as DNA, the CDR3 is TGTGCCAGTAGCCACAATATTGGAGGGCCGAACACTGAAGCTTTCTTT.

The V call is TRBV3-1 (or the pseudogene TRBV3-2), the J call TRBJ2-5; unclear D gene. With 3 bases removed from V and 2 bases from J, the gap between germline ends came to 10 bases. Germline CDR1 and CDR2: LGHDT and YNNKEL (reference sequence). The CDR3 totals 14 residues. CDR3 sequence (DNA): TGTGCCAGCAGCCAGAGGAGCTTGCAAGAGACCCAGTACTTC. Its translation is CASSQRSLQETQYF.

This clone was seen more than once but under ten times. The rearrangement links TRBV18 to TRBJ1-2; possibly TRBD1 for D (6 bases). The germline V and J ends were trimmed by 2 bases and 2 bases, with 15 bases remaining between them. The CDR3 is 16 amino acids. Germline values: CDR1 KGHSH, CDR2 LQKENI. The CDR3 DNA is TGTGCCAGCTCACCAAGGTCAGGGGACGGGAACTATGGCTACACCTTC. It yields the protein CASSPRSGDGNYGYTF.

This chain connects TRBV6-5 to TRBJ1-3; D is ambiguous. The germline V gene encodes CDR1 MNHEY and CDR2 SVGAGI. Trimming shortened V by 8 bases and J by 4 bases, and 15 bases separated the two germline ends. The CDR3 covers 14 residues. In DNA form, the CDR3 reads TGTGCCAGCTCTACTTCTAGAGGAGGAAACACCATATATTTT. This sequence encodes CASSTSRGGNTIYF.

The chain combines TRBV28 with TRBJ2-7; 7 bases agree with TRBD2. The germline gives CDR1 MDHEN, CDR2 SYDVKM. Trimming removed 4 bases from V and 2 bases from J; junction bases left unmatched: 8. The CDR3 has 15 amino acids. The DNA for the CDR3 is TGTGCCAGCAGTTCCCCGGGGGGTAACGCCTACGAGCAGTACTTC. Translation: CASSSPGGNAYEQYF.

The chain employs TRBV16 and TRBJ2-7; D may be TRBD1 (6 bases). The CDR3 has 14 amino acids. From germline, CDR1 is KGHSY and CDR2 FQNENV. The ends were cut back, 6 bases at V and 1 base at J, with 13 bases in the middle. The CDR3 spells CASRGQWDSYEQYF. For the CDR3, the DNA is TGTGCCAGCAGAGGACAGTGGGATTCCTACGAGCAGTACTTC.

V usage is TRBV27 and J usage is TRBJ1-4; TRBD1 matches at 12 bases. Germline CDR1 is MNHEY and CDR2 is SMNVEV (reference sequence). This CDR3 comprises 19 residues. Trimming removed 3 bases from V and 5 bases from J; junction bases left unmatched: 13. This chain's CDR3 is CASSLPVWDRGRVNEKLFF. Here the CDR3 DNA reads TGTGCCAGCAGTTTGCCTGTTTGGGACAGGGGGCGGGTAAATGAAAAACTGTTTTTT.

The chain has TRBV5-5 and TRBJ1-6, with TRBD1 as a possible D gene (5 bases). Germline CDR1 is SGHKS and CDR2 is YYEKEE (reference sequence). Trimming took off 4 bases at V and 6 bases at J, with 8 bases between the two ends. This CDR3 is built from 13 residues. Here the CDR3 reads CASSAGPNSPLHF. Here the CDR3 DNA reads TGTGCCAGCAGCGCGGGACCTAATTCACCCCTCCACTTT.

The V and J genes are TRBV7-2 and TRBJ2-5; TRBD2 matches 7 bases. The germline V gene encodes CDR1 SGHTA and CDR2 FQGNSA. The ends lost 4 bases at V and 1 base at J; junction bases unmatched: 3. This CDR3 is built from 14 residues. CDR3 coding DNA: TGTGCCAGCAGCTGGGACTACTCCCAAGAGACCCAGTACTTC. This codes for CASSWDYSQETQYF.

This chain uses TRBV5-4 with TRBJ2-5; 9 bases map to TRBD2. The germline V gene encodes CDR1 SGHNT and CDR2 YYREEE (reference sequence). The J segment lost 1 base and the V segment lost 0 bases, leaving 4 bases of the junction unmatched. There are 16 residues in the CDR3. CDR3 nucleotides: TGTGCCAGCAGCTTGGGCCTAGCGGGGTTCCAAGAGACCCAGTACTTC. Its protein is CASSLGLAGFQETQYF. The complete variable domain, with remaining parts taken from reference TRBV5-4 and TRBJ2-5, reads ETGVTQSPTHLIKTRGQQVTLRCSSQSGHNTVSWYQQALGQGPQFIFQYYREEENGRGNFPPRFSGLQFPNYSSELNVNALELDDSALYLCASSLGLAGFQETQYFGPGTRLLVL.